A single T cell receptor (beta chain) is shown here with its context. Its specificity is not known. This entry belongs to a study of cytomegalovirus exposure and HLA in healthy donors. Study findings and constraints: In a later analysis, an Asian-associated ancestry cluster reportedly showed fewer N-insertions than the roughly 730-donor mean.

Germline lookup yields CDR1 SGDLS and CDR2 YYNGEE. Trimming left V 0 bases short and J 0 bases short, with 4 bases between. The CDR3 extends over 14 amino acids. 60 Vbeta and 13 Jbeta primers were used in PCR. Assay used: immunoSEQ multiplex PCR; TCRdb lists only in-frame clones, some missing. The table shows about 120,000 clones, with over 80% occurring only once. This receptor was identified in a man in his fifties in good health and CMV-seronegative. The J gene is TRBJ1-3, the V gene TRBV9, with D hard to call. Sequences were obtained from PBMCs. The CDR3 here is CASSVVDSGNTIYF. The CDR3 region has the DNA TGTGCCAGCAGCGTAGTAGACTCTGGAAACACCATATATTTT.